This T cell receptor beta chain was captured by sequencing in a study of T-cell memory formation after mild COVID-19. The CDR3 is made up of 15 amino acids. CDR1 and CDR2 (germline): LNHDA, SQIVND (reference sequence). V trimming: 6 bases; J trimming: 4 bases; junction bases outside the gene matches: 9. 5'RACE with constant-segment primers built TCRalpha and TCRbeta cDNA libraries with UMIs. TCRdb reprocessed the 5' RACE reads with MiXCR, giving one entry per CDR3 protein. Of about 140,000 distinct CDR3 sequences in the sample, around 5.8% were seen once. Ten or more counts support this clonotype. This TCR came from an adult woman who had mild COVID-19 (a few samples of this study predate the infection). Cell type and time point are not known. The chain links TRBV19 to TRBJ2-5, with TRBD1 matching over 9 bases. Source material: PBMCs or a T cell subset sorted from them (not recorded which). CDR3 protein: CASRTTGTGRETQYF. CDR3 sequence (DNA): TGTGCCAGTAGAACCACCGGGACAGGGAGAGAGACCCAGTACTTC.